This entry lists 30 T cell receptor beta chains sequenced from one sample in a study of CXCR3-negative and CXCR3-positive naive CD8 T cells. Findings and caveats of the study: A higher hydrophobicity marked the TRB CDR3s of CXCR3-positive naive cells versus CXCR3-negative naive cells.

TRB cDNA was prepared as libraries by UMI-labeled 5' RACE. TCRdb reprocessed the 5' RACE reads and reports one entry per CDR3 protein, with no DNA. The repertoire table contains some 53,000 distinct CDR3 sequences. No antigen is known for these receptors. Sequencing was performed on naive CXCR3+ CD8+ T cells from blood. Stated subset: CD45RO-CCR7+CD27+CD95- naive CD8+ T cells expressing CXCR3 (TNR3+). Source of these receptors: a human donor in good health. Some clones in this sample may be carry-over from other donors' samples.

The J gene is TRBJ2-1, the V gene TRBV28; TCRdb indicates TRBD2, and absent DNA this call remains unverified. CDR1 MDHEN and CDR2 SYDVKM come from the germline V gene. This CDR3 contains 16 residues. The CDR3: CASSLGLATSYNEQFF.

The chain uses TRBV10-3 and TRBJ2-2. Germline values: CDR1 ENHRY, CDR2 SYGVKD. The CDR3 runs to 15 residues. CDR3 protein: CAISESDTYTGELFF.

The chain joins TRBV19 to TRBJ2-1; TCRdb reports TRBD1, a call that lacks DNA to check it against. Germline V gene lookup returns CDR1 LNHDA and CDR2 SQIVND (reference sequence). This CDR3 spans 14 amino acids. CDR3 in amino acids: CASSPAGAYNEQFF.

This chain connects TRBV10-2 to TRBJ2-1; TCRdb's D call, TRBD2, is unchecked because there is no DNA. The germline V gene has CDR1 WSHSY and CDR2 SAAADI. The CDR3 is 14 amino acids. This chain's CDR3 is CASWSGGAGNEQFF.

The chain employs TRBV29-1 and TRBJ2-7; TCRdb outputs TRBD1, but without DNA this stays unchecked. Germline assignment: CDR1 SQVTM and CDR2 ANQGSEA. The CDR3 has 14 residues. CDR3 residues: CSGANRGPTYEQYF.

J is TRBJ1-1 and V is TRBV15; checking the TCRdb D call of TRBD1 is not possible without DNA. From germline, CDR1 is LNHNV and CDR2 YYDKDF (reference sequence). The CDR3 spans 15 residues. CDR3 residues: CATSRIQGGWDEAFF. The complete variable domain, with remaining parts taken from reference TRBV15 and TRBJ1-1, reads DAMVIQNPRYQVTQFGKPVTLSCSQTLNHNVMYWYQQKSSQAPKLLFHYYDKDFNNEADTPDNFQSRRPNTSFCFLDIRSPGLGDTAMYLCATSRIQGGWDEAFFGQGTRLTVV.

The V call is TRBV10-3, the J call TRBJ2-2. Germline CDR1 and CDR2: ENHRY and SYGVKD. This CDR3 has 11 amino acids. The CDR3 loop is CAVYNTGELFF.

The chain joins TRBV12-3 or TRBV12-4 to TRBJ2-1; TCRdb gives TRBD1 as the D gene, but with no DNA this cannot be confirmed. The CDR3 is 15 residues long. CDR3 loop: CASSLPHGFYNEQFF.

The V gene is TRBV29-1, the J gene TRBJ1-5; checking the TCRdb D call of TRBD1 is not possible without DNA. The germline CDR1 and CDR2 sequences are SQVTM and ANQGSEA. There are 14 residues in the CDR3. CDR3 sequence: CSVVTGYSNQPQHF.

The J gene is TRBJ2-7, the V gene TRBV7-9; the TCRdb D gene call, TRBD1, has no DNA to confirm it. Germline CDR1 SEHNR, CDR2 FQNEAQ (reference sequence). The CDR3 totals 15 residues. CDR3 protein: CASGFPGTGAYEQYF.

The chain carries TRBV4-3 and TRBJ2-7; TCRdb reports TRBD1, a call that lacks DNA to check it against. This CDR3 has 14 amino acids. Germline CDR1 LGHNA, CDR2 YSLEER. This CDR3 is CASSPGTDSYEQYF.

The CDR3 protein is CASRLGGTEAFF. This chain uses TRBV7-9 with TRBJ1-1; TCRdb's D call of TRBD1 is untestable without DNA. Germline-derived CDR1 and CDR2 are SEHNR and FQNEAQ (reference sequence). The CDR3 has 12 residues.

The chain recombines TRBV6-5 with TRBJ1-1; TCRdb returns TRBD1, unconfirmable since there is no DNA. Germline-derived CDR1 and CDR2 are MNHEY and SVGAGI. The CDR3 is 16 amino acids. The CDR3 spells CASSYHVGQGSTEAFF.

The chain has TRBV11-2 and TRBJ2-2; TCRdb indicates TRBD1, and absent DNA this call remains unverified. This CDR3 region has 16 residues. The germline V gene encodes CDR1 SGHAT and CDR2 FQNNGV. CDR3 in amino acids: CASSTPIGHPVGELFF.

V gene TRBV29-1 combines with J gene TRBJ2-7; the TCRdb D gene call, TRBD2, has no DNA to confirm it. Germline-derived CDR1 and CDR2 are SQVTM and ANQGSEA. This CDR3 region has 12 residues. CDR3 residues: CSVVAGSSEQYF.

The gene calls are TRBV29-1 and TRBJ2-7. Looked up from germline, CDR1 is SQVTM and CDR2 is ANQGSEA. The CDR3 covers 14 residues. The CDR3 spells CSVEFVTSIVEQYF.

The gene calls are TRBV29-1 and TRBJ2-1; lacking DNA, the TRBD2 call made by TCRdb goes unchecked. The CDR3 is made up of 13 amino acids. CDR1 is SQVTM and CDR2 is ANQGSEA in the germline V gene. This CDR3 reads CNILVADHNEQFF.

The chain employs TRBV6-5 and TRBJ1-1; TCRdb proposes TRBD1, but this gene call is untestable without DNA. The CDR3 is made up of 14 amino acids. The germline V gene encodes CDR1 MNHEY and CDR2 SVGAGI. CDR3 residues: CASRKWAGATEAFF.

This clonotype is medium-sized by frequency. The chain combines TRBV7-8 with TRBJ1-4; the D call of TRBD1 rests on TCRdb alone, since no DNA is present to check it. The germline V gene has CDR1 SGHVS and CDR2 FQNEAQ. This CDR3 region has 15 residues. CDR3: CASSLVGTGEKKLFF.

The rearrangement joins TRBV5-1 to TRBJ2-1; TCRdb proposes TRBD1, but this gene call is untestable without DNA. Germline CDR1 is SGHRS and CDR2 is YFSETQ. The CDR3 length is 15 residues. This CDR3 reads CASSLWRGGDNEQFF.

The rearrangement joins TRBV7-2 to TRBJ2-1; TCRdb proposes TRBD1, but this gene call is untestable without DNA. Looked up from germline, CDR1 is SGHTA and CDR2 is FQGNSA. This CDR3 spans 14 amino acids. The CDR3 reads CASRSGSSYNEQFF.

The chain joins TRBV28 to TRBJ2-7; TCRdb proposes TRBD1, but this gene call is untestable without DNA. CDR3 size: 15 residues. The germline CDR1 and CDR2 sequences are MDHEN and SYDVKM. CDR3 amino acids: CASSFPRQGLYEQYF.

The genes are TRBV6-5 and TRBJ2-3; with no DNA, the TCRdb D assignment of TRBD2 cannot be verified. Germline assignment: CDR1 MNHEY and CDR2 SVGAGI. CDR3 length: 15 amino acids. The CDR3 loop is CASSYGPHTTDTQYF.

The CDR3 region is CSASGLNKNIQYF. J is TRBJ2-4 and V is TRBV20-1; as DNA is missing, the TRBD2 call by TCRdb cannot be tested. The CDR3 sequence is 13 residues long. The germline V gene encodes CDR1 DFQATT and CDR2 SNEGSKA (reference sequence).

The chain combines TRBV14 with TRBJ2-7. This CDR3 spans 12 amino acids. Looked up from germline, CDR1 is SGHDN and CDR2 is FVKESK. CDR3: CASSQRSYEQYF. The complete variable domain, with remaining parts taken from reference TRBV14 and TRBJ2-7, reads EAGVTQFPSHSVIEKGQTVTLRCDPISGHDNLYWYRRVMGKEIKFLLHFVKESKQDESGMPNNRFLAERTGGTYSTLKVQPAELEDSGVYFCASSQRSYEQYFGPGTRLTVT.

CDR3 region: CASRTTLPGQGGNEQFF. The chain employs TRBV11-3 and TRBJ2-1; TCRdb designates TRBD1, a call that cannot be tested without DNA. Looked up from germline, CDR1 is SGHNT and CDR2 is YENEEA. This CDR3 is built from 17 residues.

The CDR3 region is CASTRNGGDNSPLHF. The chain recombines TRBV7-7 with TRBJ1-6; TCRdb picks TRBD1, but there is no DNA to check that call. The CDR3 is 15 amino acids. Germline V lookup: CDR1 SSHAT, CDR2 FNYEAQ (reference sequence).

CDR3 region: CSARDRGQTTDTQYF. The genes are TRBV20-1 and TRBJ2-3; TCRdb reports TRBD2, a call that lacks DNA to check it against. From germline, CDR1 is DFQATT and CDR2 SNEGSKA (reference sequence). This CDR3 is 15 amino acids long.

V usage is TRBV7-8 and J usage is TRBJ1-1. This CDR3 is 14 amino acids long. CDR1 is SGHVS and CDR2 is FQNEAQ in the germline V gene. CDR3 sequence: CASSLGQAGTEAFF.

The rearrangement uses TRBV25-1 and TRBJ1-1; with no DNA, the TCRdb D assignment of TRBD1 cannot be verified. The CDR3 spans 12 residues. Germline loops: CDR1 MGHDK, CDR2 SYGVNS. The chain's CDR3 is CASSEWGNQAFF.